The 26 T cell receptor beta chains listed next were all sequenced from one sample in a study of cytomegalovirus exposure and HLA in healthy donors. Researchers ran the PCR with 60 Vbeta and 13 Jbeta primers. Repertoires were generated with immunoSEQ multiplex PCR, while TCRdb's copy carries only in-frame clones and drops some. Seen in this sample are about 91,000 clones; the ten most common clones hold around 3.4%. Sequencing was done on a sample of PBMCs. These receptors originate from a woman aged 25 to 45 in good health and CMV-seronegative.

V usage is TRBV9 and J usage is TRBJ2-7; 11 bases are shared with TRBD2. With V trimmed by 4 bases and J by 6 bases, 6 bases remained unmatched. Germline loops: CDR1 SGDLS, CDR2 YYNGEE. This CDR3 spans 14 amino acids. The CDR3 DNA sequence: TGTGCCAGCAGCCTATCCGGGACTAGCGGCGAGCAGTACTTC. Translation gives CASSLSGTSGEQYF.

The CDR3 DNA follows: TGTGCCAGCAGTTTATCCCCTGACAGGGCTACTGAAGCTTTCTTT. Translated, it gives CASSLSPDRATEAFF. This chain connects TRBV27 to TRBJ1-1; 7 bases are a match to TRBD1. V gave up 0 bases and J gave up 5 bases; unmatched junction bases: 6. CDR1 and CDR2 (germline): MNHEY, SMNVEV (reference sequence). The CDR3 is made up of 15 amino acids.

V gene TRBV28 combines with J gene TRBJ1-1; TRBD1 is a possible D gene (5 bases). The V and J ends lost 6 bases and 1 base respectively, with 21 bases between them. Per the germline V gene, CDR1 is MDHEN and CDR2 is SYDVKM. The CDR3 length is 17 residues. The CDR3 reads CASRAAGGTRRNTEAFF. DNA for the CDR3: TGTGCCAGCAGAGCCGCCGGGGGGACCAGGAGGAACACTGAAGCTTTCTTT. The whole variable domain, filled in from reference TRBV28 and TRBJ1-1, reads DVKVTQSSRYLVKRTGEKVFLECVQDMDHENMFWYRQDPGLGLRLIYFSYDVKMKEKGDIPEGYSVSREKKERFSLILESASTNQTSMYLCASRAAGGTRRNTEAFFGQGTRLTVV.

The chain joins TRBV4-1 to TRBJ2-5, with 9 bases aligning to TRBD2. V lost 0 bases to trimming and J lost 5 bases; unmatched junction nucleotides: 10. CDR3 length equals 17 residues. Germline lookup yields CDR1 MGHRA and CDR2 YSYEKL. The CDR3 coding sequence is TGCGCCAGCAGCCAAGATCTTGCGGGAGGGAGGCGTGAGACCCAGTACTTC. Protein: CASSQDLAGGRRETQYF.

This chain joins TRBV5-4 and TRBJ1-5; 9 bases agree with TRBD1. Germline V gene lookup returns CDR1 SGHNT and CDR2 YYREEE (reference sequence). The CDR3 runs to 15 residues. Unmatched junction bases numbered 5, after V lost 4 bases and J lost 3 bases. CDR3 loop: CASSLDRGPNQPQHF. DNA of the CDR3: TGTGCCAGCAGCCTGGACAGGGGACCCAATCAGCCCCAGCATTTT.

By frequency, this clone registers medium-sized. The chain recombines TRBV6-5 with TRBJ2-1; a possible D gene is TRBD2 (5 bases). This CDR3 comprises 13 residues. Germline CDR1 reads MNHEY; CDR2 reads SVGAGI. V was trimmed by 6 bases and J by 7 bases, leaving 13 bases between them. CDR3 region: CASSLTRGNEQFF. CDR3 in DNA: TGTGCCAGCAGCCTAACTAGAGGAAATGAGCAGTTCTTC.

The chain carries TRBV6-6 and TRBJ2-5; D is possibly TRBD2 (6 bases). The end of the DNA fits TRBJ2-7 better, so the J call may be wrong. The CDR3 spans 14 residues. The V gene's germline CDR1 is MNHNY and CDR2 SVGAGI (reference sequence). In nucleotides, the CDR3 is TGTGCCAGCAGTTACCAACGGGAGTCCTACGAGCAGTACTTC. Its protein is CASSYQRESYEQYF.

The V call is TRBV7-3, the J call TRBJ2-3, with 7 bases identical to TRBD2. This CDR3 comprises 14 residues. J was trimmed by 4 bases and V by 5 bases; bases with no gene match: 6. Germline V gene lookup returns CDR1 SGHTA and CDR2 FQGTGA. CDR3 sequence reads: CASSLQRDSDTQYF. DNA of the CDR3: TGTGCCAGCAGCCTACAGCGGGACTCAGATACGCAGTATTTT.

The V call is TRBV5-1, the J call TRBJ2-3; no reliable D call. The V end lost 0 bases, the J end lost 4 bases, and 9 bases lay between the germline ends. CDR3 length equals 14 residues. Germline V gene lookup returns CDR1 SGHRS and CDR2 YFSETQ. The CDR3: CASSLGSPPDTQYF. The CDR3 bases are TGCGCCAGCAGCTTGGGTAGCCCCCCAGATACGCAGTATTTT. Filled out from reference TRBV5-1 and TRBJ2-3, the complete variable domain reads KAGVTQTPRYLIKTRGQQVTLSCSPISGHRSVSWYQQTPGQGLQFLFEYFSETQRNKGNFPGRFSGRQFSNSRSEMNVSTLELGDSALYLCASSLGSPPDTQYFGPGTRLTVL.

This chain joins TRBV15 and TRBJ1-2; D may be TRBD1 (6 bases). This CDR3 is 16 amino acids long. Germline V CDR1 and CDR2: LNHNV, YYDKDF (reference sequence). Trimming pared 2 bases from V and 4 bases from J, leaving 17 bases between. The CDR3 loop is CATSRTHTGFPYGYTF. The CDR3 nucleotides are TGTGCCACCAGCAGAACCCATACAGGGTTCCCCTATGGCTACACCTTC.

The chain uses TRBV15 and TRBJ1-4; TRBD1 might be the D (5 bases). Germline V gives CDR1 LNHNV, CDR2 YYDKDF (reference sequence). V lost 0 bases, J lost 7 bases, and 9 bases lay in between. This CDR3 contains 14 residues. The CDR3 spells CATSRDRASEKLFF. The CDR3 coding sequence is TGTGCCACCAGCAGAGACAGGGCGAGTGAAAAACTGTTTTTT.

The chain links TRBV15 to TRBJ2-7, with 8 bases lining up with TRBD1. This CDR3 has 15 residues. V was pared by 3 bases and J by 6 bases, with 10 bases of the junction left unmatched. The V gene's germline CDR1 is LNHNV and CDR2 YYDKDF (reference sequence). The CDR3: CATSRRGQAFGEQYF. The CDR3 DNA reads as TGTGCCACCAGCAGGAGGGGACAGGCATTTGGCGAGCAGTACTTC.

The rearrangement uses TRBV21-1 and TRBJ2-1; TRBD2 is the table's D call, not checked against the DNA. TRBV21-1 is deemed a pseudogene. This CDR3 is 18 amino acids long. The CDR3 sequence: CASSKSHPTSGGYNEQFF. The CDR3, as DNA: TGTGCCAGCAGCAAATCCCACCCCACTAGCGGGGGGTACAATGAGCAGTTCTTC.

The J gene is TRBJ1-5, the V gene TRBV15; no definite D call. The CDR3 is 15 residues long. Germline V gene lookup returns CDR1 LNHNV and CDR2 YYDKDF (reference sequence). The V gene lost 0 bases and the J gene lost 7 bases, with 13 bases spanning the gap. The CDR3 DNA reads TGTGCCACCAGCAGAGATTATTCGGGTCGGCAGCCCCAGCATTTT. This codes for CATSRDYSGRQPQHF.

For this clone: The sample carries other DNA sequences with the same CDR3. V gene TRBV6-5 combines with J gene TRBJ1-1; no firm D call. Trimming shortened V by 2 bases and J by 1 base, and 5 bases separated the two germline ends. CDR1 and CDR2 (germline): MNHEY, SVGAGI. The CDR3 length is 13 residues. The chain's CDR3 is CASSYGQNTEAFF. CDR3 sequence (DNA): TGTGCCAGCAGTTACGGGCAGAACACTGAAGCTTTCTTT.

The V and J genes are TRBV9 and TRBJ2-1, with D tentatively TRBD1 (5 bases). Trimming took 4 bases from V and 5 from J, leaving 7 bases between them. The CDR3 spans 12 residues. The germline gives CDR1 SGDLS, CDR2 YYNGEE. CDR3 bases: TGTGCCAGCAGCACCAGGGACAATGAGCAGTTCTTC. It yields the protein CASSTRDNEQFF.

The V gene is TRBV5-6, the J gene TRBJ2-7, with TRBD1 matching over 7 bases. Germline values: CDR1 SGHDT, CDR2 YYEEEE. The CDR3 is made up of 14 amino acids. J gave up 0 bases and V 4 bases, and 4 bases lay outside the gene matches. The CDR3 DNA follows: TGTGCCAGCAGCACAGGGGTGAGCTCCTACGAGCAGTACTTC. This gives the protein CASSTGVSSYEQYF.

The J gene is TRBJ2-7, the V gene TRBV19; D might be TRBD2 (6 bases). Germline CDR1 reads LNHDA; CDR2 reads SQIVND (reference sequence). The V gene lost 5 bases and the J gene lost 3 bases, with 20 bases spanning the gap. The CDR3 extends over 16 amino acids. CDR3 nucleotide sequence: TGTGCCAGTAGTCAGGTACTCGGGACTCTTCTCTACGAGCAGTACTTC. It codes for CASSQVLGTLLYEQYF.

The genes are TRBV19 and TRBJ1-4; 10 nucleotides match TRBD1. J lost 2 bases, V lost 7 bases, and 7 bases had no gene match. This CDR3 is built from 16 residues. The V gene's germline CDR1 is LNHDA and CDR2 SQIVND (reference sequence). The CDR3 loop is CASMDRGLATNEKLFF. CDR3 sequence (DNA): TGTGCCAGTATGGACAGGGGGTTAGCGACTAATGAAAAACTGTTTTTT.

The chain carries TRBV6-5 and TRBJ1-1; 7 bases map to TRBD1. The germline V gene encodes CDR1 MNHEY and CDR2 SVGAGI. CDR3 length: 13 amino acids. The ends lost 6 bases at V and 6 bases at J; junction bases unmatched: 7. This CDR3 reads CASRQGFVAEAFF. In DNA form, the CDR3 reads TGTGCCAGCAGACAGGGGTTCGTTGCTGAAGCTTTCTTT.

The chain joins TRBV6-5 to TRBJ1-1, with 7 bases identical to TRBD1. Germline V gene data show CDR1 as MNHEY and CDR2 as SVGAGI. This CDR3 spans 15 amino acids. Trimming cost V 0 bases and J 6 bases; bases outside gene matches: 7. The CDR3 sequence: CASSYSSGGKSEAFF. The CDR3 nucleotides are TGTGCCAGCAGTTACTCCTCAGGGGGGAAATCTGAAGCTTTCTTT.

The J gene is TRBJ2-7, the V gene TRBV7-8; 15 bases map to TRBD2. The CDR3 has 16 amino acids. Looked up from germline, CDR1 is SGHVS and CDR2 is FQNEAQ. V gave up 1 base and J gave up 4 bases; unmatched junction bases: 2. CDR3 nucleotide sequence: TGTGCCAGCAGCTTAGAGGGGACTAGCGGGAGGTACGAGCAGTACTTC. The encoded protein is CASSLEGTSGRYEQYF.

The rearrangement joins TRBV2 to TRBJ2-7, with D perhaps matching TRBD2 (5 bases). The CDR3 has 15 amino acids. Germline V gene lookup returns CDR1 SNHLY and CDR2 FYNNEI. The CDR3 bases are TGTGTCACAACTCGGGGAGCAGAAGGGTCCTACGAGCAGTACTTC. Its protein is CVTTRGAEGSYEQYF. Supplemented by reference TRBV2 and TRBJ2-7, the full variable domain reads EPEVTQTPSHQVTQMGQEVILRCVPISNHLYFYWYRQILGQKVEFLVSFYNNEISEKSEIFDDQFSVERPDGSNFTLKIRSTKLEDSAMYFCVTTRGAEGSYEQYFGPGTRLTVT.

This chain links TRBV4-2 with TRBJ2-3; TRBD2 matches 9 bases. The junction had 7 bases not matched to a gene; V was cut back by 0 bases and J by 3 bases. The CDR3 loop spans 17 amino acids. From germline, CDR1 is LGHNA and CDR2 YNFKEQ. In DNA, the CDR3 is TGTGCCAGCAGCCAAGATAGGGCGGGGGGGCCGACAGATACGCAGTATTTT. Its translation: CASSQDRAGGPTDTQYF.

The chain recombines TRBV5-1 with TRBJ2-5; D call uncertain. The CDR3 extends over 13 amino acids. Trimming pared 0 bases from V and 4 bases from J, leaving 7 bases between. Germline loops: CDR1 SGHRS, CDR2 YFSETQ. CDR3 region: CASSLGLGETQYF. Written as DNA, the CDR3 is TGCGCCAGCAGCTTGGGGCTTGGAGAGACCCAGTACTTC. The whole variable domain, filled in from reference TRBV5-1 and TRBJ2-5, reads KAGVTQTPRYLIKTRGQQVTLSCSPISGHRSVSWYQQTPGQGLQFLFEYFSETQRNKGNFPGRFSGRQFSNSRSEMNVSTLELGDSALYLCASSLGLGETQYFGPGTRLLVL.

The chain carries TRBV27 and TRBJ2-1; 12 bases map to TRBD2. The germline V gene encodes CDR1 MNHEY and CDR2 SMNVEV (reference sequence). The CDR3 is 17 amino acids. The V and J ends lost 5 bases and 4 bases, in that order; junction bases with no gene match: 9. The CDR3 DNA reads as TGTGCCAGCAGTCCCTTGTGGACTAGCGGGATTTACAATGAGCAGTTCTTC. Amino acid sequence: CASSPLWTSGIYNEQFF.